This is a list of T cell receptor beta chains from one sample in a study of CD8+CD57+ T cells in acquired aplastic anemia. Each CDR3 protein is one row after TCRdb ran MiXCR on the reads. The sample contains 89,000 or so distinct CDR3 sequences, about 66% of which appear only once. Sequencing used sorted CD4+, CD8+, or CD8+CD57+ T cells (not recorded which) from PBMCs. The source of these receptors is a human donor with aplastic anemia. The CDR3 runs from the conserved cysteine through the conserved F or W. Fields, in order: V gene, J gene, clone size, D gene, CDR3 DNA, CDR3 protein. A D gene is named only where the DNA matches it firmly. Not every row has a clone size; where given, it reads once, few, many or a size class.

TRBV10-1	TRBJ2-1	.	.	TGCGCCAGCATTCTCAACTCGACCCCTCCCGTTGTTTACAATGAGCAGTTCTTC	CASILNSTPPVVYNEQFF
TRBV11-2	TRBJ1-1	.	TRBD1	TGTGCCAGCAGCTTAGAGAACAGGGGAGGCACTGAAGCTTTCTTT	CASSLENRGGTEAFF
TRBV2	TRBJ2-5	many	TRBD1	TGTGCCAGCAGCCGTTCGACAGGGGTTGCGGAGACCCAGTACTTC	CASSRSTGVAETQYF
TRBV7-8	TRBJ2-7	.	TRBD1	TGTGCCAGCAGCACCCCGGGACAGGCGCGATCCTACGAGCAGTACTTC	CASSTPGQARSYEQYF
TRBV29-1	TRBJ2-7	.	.	TGCAGCGTTAAGGGGGAGTACGAGCAGTACTTC	CSVKGEYEQYF
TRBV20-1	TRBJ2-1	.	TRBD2	TGCAGTGCTAGAGCGCCGGGTAGCGGGGGACTCTACAATGAGCAGTTCTTC	CSARAPGSGGLYNEQFF
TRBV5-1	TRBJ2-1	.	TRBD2	TGCGCCAGCAGTCGGGGAGCGGGAGGCCTATACAATGAGCAGTTCTTC	CASSRGAGGLYNEQFF
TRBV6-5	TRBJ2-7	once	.	TGTGCCAGCAGTTACCGGCCGTTCTACGAGCAGTACTTC	CASSYRPFYEQYF
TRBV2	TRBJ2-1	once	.	TGTGCCAGCAGTAGAGATAGTGAGCAGTTCTTC	CASSRDSEQFF
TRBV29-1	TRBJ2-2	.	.	TGCAGTCCGCAAACCGGGGAGCTGTTTTTT	CSPQTGELFF
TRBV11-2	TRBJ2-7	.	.	TGTGCCAGCAGCTTTCCGGGGGGCGGCTACGAGCAGTACTTC	CASSFPGGGYEQYF
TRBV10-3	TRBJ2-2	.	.	TGTGCCATCAGTGAGTCGACTAGGACCGGGGAGCTGTTTTTT	CAISESTRTGELFF
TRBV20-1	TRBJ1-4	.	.	TGCAGTGCTAGACAGGGAGGTGAAAAACTGTTTTTT	CSARQGGEKLFF
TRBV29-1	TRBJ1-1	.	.	TGCAGCGTAGGACAGAGGAACACTGAAGCTTTCTTT	CSVGQRNTEAFF
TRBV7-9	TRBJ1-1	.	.	TGTGCCAGCAGCTTACAGGGAGAGACTGAAGCTTTCTTT	CASSLQGETEAFF
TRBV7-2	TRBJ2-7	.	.	TGTGCCAGCAGATTCACCTACGAGCAGTACTTC	CASRFTYEQYF
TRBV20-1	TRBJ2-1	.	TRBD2	TGCAGTGCTAGCTCGGGAGGTGAAGGGAATGAGCAGTTCTTC	CSASSGGEGNEQFF
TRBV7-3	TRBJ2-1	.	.	TGTGCCAGCACCCTCAACAGGGACAATGAGCAGTTCTTC	CASTLNRDNEQFF
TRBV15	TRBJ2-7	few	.	TGTGCCACCAGCAGAGATGTAGGGGGCTACGAGCAGTACTTC	CATSRDVGGYEQYF
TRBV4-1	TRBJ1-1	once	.	TGCGCCAGCAGCCAAGATCGTAGATTCTTGGAAGCTTTCTTT	CASSQDRRFLEAFF
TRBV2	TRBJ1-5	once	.	TGTGCCAGCAGTTTGGACAGCGCCGGCAATCAGCCCCAGCATTTT	CASSLDSAGNQPQHF
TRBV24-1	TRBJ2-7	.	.	TGTGCCACCAGTGATGGACAAGTTGGGCGCTACGAGCAGTACTTC	CATSDGQVGRYEQYF
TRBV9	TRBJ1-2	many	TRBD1	TGTGCCAGCAGTATTACACCGGGACAGCTCAACTATGGCTACACCTTC	CASSITPGQLNYGYTF
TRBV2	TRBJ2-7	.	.	TGTGCCAACGGCCTACAGGGTACCTACGAGCAGTACTTC	CANGLQGTYEQYF
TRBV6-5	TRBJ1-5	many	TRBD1	TGTGCCAGCAGTCACGAAGCCGGGACAGGGGGTCAGCCCCAGCATTTT	CASSHEAGTGGQPQHF
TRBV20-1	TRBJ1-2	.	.	TGCAGTGCTAGAACCAGAAACTATGGCTACACCTTC	CSARTRNYGYTF
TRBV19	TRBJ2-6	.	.	TGTGCCAGTAGTAATCGGACCTTCCACTCTGGGGCCAACGTCCTGACTTTC	CASSNRTFHSGANVLTF
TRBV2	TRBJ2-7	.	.	TGTGCCAGCAGGCCCAGGGGCTACGAGCAGTACTTC	CASRPRGYEQYF
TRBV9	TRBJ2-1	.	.	TGTGCCAGCAGCGTAGCAGGGGGGGATTCCTACAATGAGCAGTTCTTC	CASSVAGGDSYNEQFF
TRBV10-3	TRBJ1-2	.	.	TGTGCCATCAGTGAGTCGGAGGGAAGTAGCTATGGCTACACCTTC	CAISESEGSSYGYTF
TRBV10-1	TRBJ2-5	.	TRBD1	TGCGCCAGCAGTGAGGGACAGGGGGCACGGGAGACCCAGTACTTC	CASSEGQGARETQYF
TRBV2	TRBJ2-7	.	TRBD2	TGTGCCAGCAGCCGCAGCGGGGGCTCCTACGAGCAGTACTTC	CASSRSGGSYEQYF
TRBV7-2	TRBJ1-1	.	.	TGTGCCAGCAGCGTTGACCGGAACACTGAAGCTTTCTTT	CASSVDRNTEAFF
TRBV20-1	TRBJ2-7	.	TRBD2	TGCAGTGCTAGAGAGACTAGCCGATCCTACGAGCAGTACTTC	CSARETSRSYEQYF
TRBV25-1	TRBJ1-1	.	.	TGTGCCAGCGGGGAGAGGACAGCCCTAGCTTTCTTT	CASGERTALAFF
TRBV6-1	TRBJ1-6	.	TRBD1	TGTGCCAGCAGTCCGTTCTTCAGGACAGGGATAGATTCACCCCTCCACTTT	CASSPFFRTGIDSPLHF
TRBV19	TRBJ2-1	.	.	TGTGCCAGTAGTATGATCGGACAGTTGGTCAATGAGCAGTTCTTC	CASSMIGQLVNEQFF
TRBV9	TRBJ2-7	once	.	TGTGCCAGCAGCGTAGAAGGGAGTTACGAGCAGTACTTC	CASSVEGSYEQYF
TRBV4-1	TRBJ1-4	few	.	TGCGCCAGCAGCCAAGGAGGGGGTGGTGAAAAACTGTTTTTT	CASSQGGGGEKLFF
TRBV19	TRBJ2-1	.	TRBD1	TGTGCCAGTAGGGACAGGGCTGCCCGGGCGAATGAGCAGTTCTTC	CASRDRAARANEQFF
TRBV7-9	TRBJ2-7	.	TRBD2	TGTGCCAGCAGCCGTAGCGGGAAGACCTACGAGCAGTACTTC	CASSRSGKTYEQYF